The entry below gives a single TCR beta chain sequence along with its context. TCRdb passed the 5' RACE reads through MiXCR, listing each CDR3 protein once. The table lists hundreds of thousands of distinct CDR3 sequences, about 23% of them singletons. Germline V CDR1 and CDR2: DFQATT, SNEGSKA (reference sequence). Trimming cost V 6 bases and J 1 base, with 12 bases left between them. This CDR3 region has 13 residues. The sample belongs to a study of T-cell memory formation after mild COVID-19. This receptor was taken from an adult woman who had mild COVID-19 (a few samples of this study predate the infection). Cell type and time point are not known. Sequences were obtained from PBMCs or a T cell subset sorted from them (not recorded which). V is TRBV20-1 and J is TRBJ1-1; D gene unclear. The CDR3: CSARPTPNTEAFF. The CDR3 coding sequence is TGCAGTGCGCGCCCTACACCGAACACTGAAGCTTTCTTT.